This section outlines one TCR beta chain sequence together with its context. Its antigen is currently unknown. Unique molecular identifiers featured in how the TCRbeta library was prepared. TCRdb analysed the PCR reads with MiXCR anew, one entry per CDR3 protein. The sample has a few hundred thousand distinct CDR3 sequences; 25% to 30% are singletons. The CDR3 runs to 15 residues. Trimming stripped 2 bases from V and 3 bases from J, with 11 bases between. This entry is derived from a study of T-cell reconstitution after alpha-beta-depleted transplantation in children. Study findings and constraints: In patients about two months after transplant, alpha-beta T cells reportedly arose from several hundred expanded graft clones.

The clonotype originates from a boy in the first two years of life with Wiskott-Aldrich syndrome, due to receive a stem cell transplant. The chain has TRBV12-3 or TRBV12-4 and TRBJ1-5, with TRBD1 as a possible D gene (6 bases). Sequenced here: PBMCs, sampled before TCRalphabeta/CD19-depleted stem cell transplant. The CDR3 DNA reads TGTGCCAGCAGTTTATACGGACAGACCAATCAGCCCCAGCATTTT. Its translation: CASSLYGQTNQPQHF.